Following are 20 T cell receptor beta chains from one sample sequenced in a study of Ad26.COV2.S vaccination and SARS-CoV-2 variants. Produced via immunoSEQ multiplex PCR; TCRdb's table is partial and in-frame only. The top ten hold approximately 3.7% of the sample, which has 400,000 or so clones, roughly nine tenths seen once. Treatment reported: about 20 received Ad26.COV2.S at low or high dose, single or two shots; about 5 received placebo; per-sample allocation not given. Repertoires come from day 63 after the first vaccine or placebo injection. This specimen was peripheral blood, taken in a trial of Ad26.COV2.S vaccine versus placebo. The receptors shown here come from a person between 18 and 65 years old who received the Ad26.COV2.S COVID-19 vaccine or a placebo.

The V gene is TRBV24-1, the J gene TRBJ1-2; 7 nucleotides match TRBD1. The CDR3 consists of 14 residues. Germline V gene lookup returns CDR1 KGHDR and CDR2 SFDVKD. V trimming: 3 bases; J trimming: 2 bases; junction bases outside the gene matches: 2. CDR3 sequence (DNA): TGTGCCACCAGTGATCCGGACAGGAACTATGGCTACACCTTC. This sequence encodes CATSDPDRNYGYTF.

This chain connects TRBV7-2 to TRBJ2-5; D is unresolved. The CDR3 is 16 residues long. V lost 4 bases and J 0 bases, leaving 15 bases between the germline ends. The germline V gene encodes CDR1 SGHTA and CDR2 FQGNSA. The CDR3 is CASSSPGPFYQETQYF. CDR3 in DNA: TGTGCCAGCAGCTCGCCTGGCCCGTTCTACCAAGAGACCCAGTACTTC.

This clone was counted a single time. The chain uses TRBV14 and TRBJ2-2, with TRBD1 as a possible D gene (5 bases). This CDR3 contains 16 residues. Looked up from germline, CDR1 is SGHDN and CDR2 is FVKESK. V was cut by 0 bases and J by 1 base, with 9 bases left in between. In DNA form, the CDR3 reads TGTGCCAGCAGCCAAGATAGCAGGGAGAACACCGGGGAGCTGTTTTTT. This sequence encodes CASSQDSRENTGELFF.

The genes are TRBV7-8 and TRBJ1-4; TRBD1 aligns across 8 bases. CDR3 length: 15 amino acids. Germline V gives CDR1 SGHVS, CDR2 FQNEAQ. V lost 3 bases and J lost 5; bases outside the gene matches: 5. The CDR3 sequence is CASSFRTGKNEKLFF. CDR3 in DNA: TGTGCCAGCAGCTTCAGGACAGGGAAGAATGAAAAACTGTTTTTT.

This clone was counted once. This sequence joins TRBV12-3 or TRBV12-4 and TRBJ1-2; D is undetermined. CDR3 length equals 10 residues. V was pared by 4 bases and J by 13 bases, with 10 bases between. For the CDR3, the DNA is TGTGCCAGCAGTTGGAGGCCTCCCACCTTC. The encoded protein is CASSWRPPTF.

As concerns this clone: This CDR3 is also generated by other DNA sequences in the sample. This chain connects TRBV6-5 to TRBJ1-4, with D tentatively TRBD1 (6 bases). Germline V gene data show CDR1 as MNHEY and CDR2 as SVGAGI. The CDR3 contains 15 residues. V gave up 7 bases and J gave up 0 bases, with 12 bases separating them. The CDR3 spells CASKLTGSTNEKLFF. CDR3 nucleotide sequence: TGTGCCAGCAAACTAACAGGGTCAACTAATGAAAAACTGTTTTTT.

The V call is TRBV3-1 (or the pseudogene TRBV3-2), the J call TRBJ2-4; weak D call: TRBD2 (5 bases). Deletions cut 3 bases from V and 3 bases from J, with 6 bases between. This CDR3 has 13 residues. The germline V gene encodes CDR1 LGHDT and CDR2 YNNKEL (reference sequence). DNA of the CDR3: TGTGCCAGCAGCCACGGGGACAAAAACATTCAGTACTTC. Translating gives CASSHGDKNIQYF.

This clone was found a few times. The V and J genes are TRBV7-2 and TRBJ1-5, with 9 bases that match TRBD1. This CDR3 contains 13 residues. With 2 bases clipped from V and 7 bases from J, the junction kept 0 bases outside the gene matches. Germline V lookup: CDR1 SGHTA, CDR2 FQGNSA. The CDR3 DNA reads as TGTGCCAGCAGCTTAACAGGGGGCCAGCCCCAGCATTTT. It encodes CASSLTGGQPQHF.

This chain connects TRBV5-1 to TRBJ2-5; 15 nucleotides line up with TRBD2. V gave up 4 bases and J gave up 5 bases; unmatched junction bases: 9. The CDR3 spans 17 residues. From germline, CDR1 is SGHRS and CDR2 YFSETQ. For the CDR3, the DNA is TGCGCCAGCAGCCCCGGACTAGCGGGGGGGTATAGGGAGACCCAGTACTTC. Protein product: CASSPGLAGGYRETQYF.

The rearrangement joins TRBV11-3 to TRBJ1-4; a weak D match, TRBD1 (5 bases). The CDR3 covers 16 residues. CDR1 and CDR2 (germline): SGHNT, YENEEA. Trimming pared 4 bases from V and 7 bases from J, leaving 19 bases between. The CDR3 coding sequence is TGTGCCAGCAGCTGGGGACCCGATATATGCCGTGAAAAACTGTTTTTT. Residues: CASSWGPDICREKLFF.

The chain joins TRBV4-3 to TRBJ2-1, with TRBD1 matching 7 bases. Germline values: CDR1 LGHNA, CDR2 YSLEER. The CDR3 sequence is 13 residues long. The V segment lost 3 bases and the J segment 9 bases; nucleotides outside the gene matches: 5. CDR3 DNA: TGCGCCAGCAGCCACAACAGGGGTGGTGAGCAGTTCTTC. Translating gives CASSHNRGGEQFF.

The chain is built from TRBV13 and TRBJ1-4, with D unclear. CDR3 length: 14 residues. Germline CDR1 is PRHDT and CDR2 is FYEKMQ (reference sequence). V was cut by 0 bases and J by 2 bases, with 4 bases left in between. The CDR3 here is CASSLGGTNEKLFF. In nucleotides, the CDR3 is TGTGCCAGCAGCTTAGGGGGTACTAATGAAAAACTGTTTTTT.

V is TRBV27 and J is TRBJ2-1, with 8 bases matching TRBD2. Germline V gives CDR1 MNHEY, CDR2 SMNVEV (reference sequence). The CDR3 contains 15 residues. V shed 2 bases, J shed 10 bases, and the junction held 10 bases outside the gene matches. For the CDR3, the DNA is TGTGCCAGCAGTTTACGAGCGGGGGCCCCGAGGGAGCAGTTCTTC. This gives the protein CASSLRAGAPREQFF.

This chain uses TRBV4-2 with TRBJ1-2; D call uncertain. Germline V lookup: CDR1 LGHNA, CDR2 YNFKEQ. The CDR3 covers 15 residues. Between the trimmed V and J ends, which lost 1 base and 0 bases, there was a span of 9 bases. The CDR3 bases are TGTGCCAGCAGCCAAGTGGTTACTTCTAACTATGGCTACACCTTC. This encodes CASSQVVTSNYGYTF.

The chain combines TRBV11-1 with TRBJ1-2; D possibly corresponds to TRBD1 (5 bases). Germline V CDR1 and CDR2: SGHAT, FQDESV (reference sequence). V lost 3 bases and J lost 4, with 9 bases in between. The CDR3 consists of 13 residues. The CDR3 is CASSFVRGYGYTF. CDR3 coding DNA: TGTGCCAGCAGCTTTGTTAGGGGCTATGGCTACACCTTC.

The chain couples TRBV6-5 to TRBJ1-2; D remains ambiguous. Germline CDR1 is MNHEY and CDR2 is SVGAGI. CDR3 length: 16 residues. V was shortened by 4 bases and J by 4 bases, with 19 bases between the two germline ends. CDR3 DNA sequence: TGTGCCAGCAGTTCCGGACCTGGGGTTGCTGGCTATGGCTACACCTTC. It specifies CASSSGPGVAGYGYTF.

CDR3 sequence reads: CASSYFQGQNSPLHF. In DNA, the CDR3 is TGTGCCAGCAGCTACTTCCAGGGCCAAAATTCACCCCTCCACTTT. The chain combines TRBV5-6 with TRBJ1-6; tentative D call: TRBD1 (5 bases). Trimming took off 3 bases at V and 7 bases at J, with 14 bases between the two ends. The CDR3 loop spans 15 amino acids. Germline lookup yields CDR1 SGHDT and CDR2 YYEEEE.

V gene TRBV4-3 combines with J gene TRBJ2-7; TRBD2 matches at 12 bases. CDR1 and CDR2 from the germline V gene are LGHNA and YSLEER. The CDR3 length is 15 residues. V lost 4 bases and J lost 3; bases outside the gene matches: 4. The CDR3 DNA reads TGCGCCAGCAGCCCGGGGACTAGCGGGCTCTACGAGCAGTACTTC. As protein: CASSPGTSGLYEQYF.

In regard to this clone: In the same sample, other DNA sequences code for this CDR3. The rearrangement joins TRBV5-8 to TRBJ1-6; D ambiguous. Germline V gene data show CDR1 as SGHTS and CDR2 as YDEGEE. The CDR3 runs to 13 residues. Trimming pared 0 bases from V and 7 bases from J, leaving 5 bases between. CDR3 nucleotides: TGTGCCAGCAGCTTGGGACGCAATTCACCCCTCCACTTT. Its protein product is CASSLGRNSPLHF.

The V call is TRBV29-1, the J call TRBJ2-7; D perhaps matches TRBD2 (5 bases). The V end lost 3 bases, the J end lost 5 bases, and 20 bases lay between the germline ends. This CDR3 region has 15 residues. CDR1 SQVTM and CDR2 ANQGSEA come from the germline V gene. The CDR3 sequence is CSVDSGPGNLDEQYF. CDR3 in DNA: TGCAGCGTTGATTCGGGCCCCGGGAATTTGGACGAGCAGTACTTC.